This T cell receptor (beta chain) appears in the sequencing data of a study of Graves' ophthalmopathy and Graves' hyperthyroidism. The germline V and J ends were trimmed by 3 bases and 0 bases, with 11 bases remaining between them. CDR3 length: 15 amino acids. Per germline, CDR1 KGHSH and CDR2 LQKENI. A few counts support this clonotype. RNA served as the template for amplifying TCR beta CDR3 regions. First-round RT-PCR relied on HTBI primers, and a second-round multiplex PCR came next. TCRdb re-called the multiplex PCR reads with MiXCR, one entry per CDR3 protein. The sample includes about 390,000 distinct CDR3 sequences, 15% to 17% of them seen just once.

The V gene is TRBV18, the J gene TRBJ2-5, with D tentatively TRBD2 (6 bases). Sequencing was done on a sample of peripheral blood. This receptor was taken from a woman aged 18-35 years with stable Graves' hyperthyroidism. DNA for the CDR3: TGTGCCAGCTCACCTGTACGGGGGTACCAAGAGACCCAGTACTTC. This codes for CASSPVRGYQETQYF.